This T cell receptor (beta chain) was found in a study of T cells in tuberculosis. Study as a whole: The T cells targeted glucose monomycolate, a mycobacterial lipid, via CD1B.

Sorting used thawed, overnight-rested PBMC stained with anti-CD3, a viability dye and GMM-loaded CD1B tetramer. CD1B tetramers were loaded with Rhodococcus equi-derived C32 glucose monomycolate. Study outcomes and limitations: Low-affinity CD1B-GMM tetramer-binding T cells may have been missed.

Germline CDR1 SEHNR, CDR2 FQNEAQ (reference sequence). V was trimmed by 4 bases and J by 5 bases, leaving 12 bases between them. The CDR3 runs to 13 residues. This clone was counted a few times. Chain pairing is unknown; alpha and beta were sequenced separately. The method was immunoSEQ multiplex PCR; TCRdb's version includes in-frame clones alone and lacks a portion of them. The data hold tens of thousands of clones, with approximately 91% observed a single time. Material for sequencing was CD1b-GMM tetramer-negative cells sorted from PBMCs. The chain is built from TRBV7-9 and TRBJ2-7, with D possibly being TRBD2 (7 bases). This clonotype was sampled from an adult woman with latent tuberculosis. This CDR3 reads CASSSQGGDEQYF. The CDR3 nucleotides are TGTGCCAGCAGCTCACAGGGAGGGGACGAGCAGTACTTC. The full variable domain, rest sourced from reference TRBV7-9 and TRBJ2-7, is DTGVSQNPRHKITKRGQNVTFRCDPISEHNRLYWYRQTLGQGPEFLTYFQNEAQLEKSRLLSDRFSAERPKGSFSTLEIQRTEQGDSAMYLCASSSQGGDEQYFGPGTRLTVT.